This is a list of T cell receptor beta chains from one sample in a study of cytomegalovirus exposure and HLA in healthy donors. This table comes from immunoSEQ multiplex PCR, and its TCRdb copy is limited to in-frame clones, with some not included. The data show about 200,000 clones, 75% to 90% seen once. Sequencing was performed on PBMCs. The receptors derive from a woman aged 30 to 39 in good health and CMV-seronegative. CDR3s include the opening cysteine and the closing phenylalanine or tryptophan. A D gene is named only where the DNA matches it firmly. Clone size is not always given. Where it is, it says once, few, many or a class for expanded clones.

j_call clone_size d_call v_call cdr3_nt cdr3_aa
TRBJ1-4 . . TRBV4-2 TGTGCCAGCAGCCAAGCAACCCGGGATGCTAATGAAAAACTGTTTTTT CASSQATRDANEKLFF
TRBJ2-7 . TRBD1 TRBV7-2 TGTGCCAGCAGCACCGGACAGGGGCCCTACGAGCAGTACTTC CASSTGQGPYEQYF
TRBJ2-3 once TRBD1 TRBV19 TGTGCCAGTAGTACTACCGGGACAGGGGCAGATACGCAGTATTTT CASSTTGTGADTQYF
TRBJ2-2 . TRBD1 TRBV7-9 TGTGCCAGCAGCTACCCGGGACAGGGGCTCGCCGGGGAGCTGTTTTTT CASSYPGQGLAGELFF
TRBJ1-1 . . TRBV5-3 TGTGCCAGAAGCCGATGGCAGATTGAAGCTTTCTTT CARSRWQIEAFF
TRBJ2-2 . . TRBV5-5 TGTGCCAGCAGCTTGGTGCAGGGAAAAGGGGAGCTGTTTTTT CASSLVQGKGELFF
TRBJ2-1 . . TRBV28 TGTGCCAGCAGTCTGACCCGAGGGGAGCAGTTCTTC CASSLTRGEQFF
TRBJ2-5 . . TRBV9 TGTGCCAGCAGCGCACAGGGAACGGGTGAGACCCAGTACTTC CASSAQGTGETQYF
TRBJ1-5 . . TRBV5-1 TGCGCCAGCAGCTTGGAATCAGGGGTGAGTCAGCCCCAGCATTTT CASSLESGVSQPQHF
TRBJ1-2 . . TRBV4-1 TGCGCCAGCAGCCCCTATGGGACTTCTAACTATGGCTACACCTTC CASSPYGTSNYGYTF
TRBJ2-2 . TRBD2 TRBV7-7 TGTGCTAGCAGCCAATCTCGCGGGAGGAACACCGGGGAGCTGTTTTTT CASSQSRGRNTGELFF
TRBJ2-4 . TRBD2 TRBV29-1 TGCAGCGTTGGGGTGAGTACGGGACTAGCGGGAGCTGGAGCCAAAAACATTCAGTACTTC CSVGVSTGLAGAGAKNIQYF
TRBJ1-1 few . TRBV6-5 TGTGCCAGCAGTTACGGAGGGAACACTGAAGCTTTCTTT CASSYGGNTEAFF
TRBJ2-7 once TRBD2 TRBV5-4 TGTGCCAGCAGCGTCCCAGCGGGAGACGAGCAGTACTTC CASSVPAGDEQYF
TRBJ1-2 . TRBD1 TRBV29-1 TGCAGCGTTGTTACAGGGGGGAGAGACACCTTC CSVVTGGRDTF
TRBJ2-2 . . TRBV5-1 TGCGCCAGCAGCTTGGACAATGTAAACACCGGGGAGCTGTTTTTT CASSLDNVNTGELFF
TRBJ1-1 . . TRBV19 TGTGCCAGTATTCCCGCCGGGAACACTGAAGCTTTCTTT CASIPAGNTEAFF
TRBJ2-3 . . TRBV4-1 TGCGCCAGCAGCCGAGCGGGCAGCACAGATACGCAGTATTTT CASSRAGSTDTQYF
TRBJ1-1 . . TRBV4-1 TGCGCCAGCAGCCCCCTAGTGGGGCAGCCAAGGAAGTACGCTGAAGCTTTCTTT CASSPLVGQPRKYAEAFF
TRBJ2-7 . TRBD1 TRBV2 TGTGCCAGCAGTGGACGGACAGGGGCCCTCGAGCAGTACTTC CASSGRTGALEQYF
TRBJ1-2 . TRBD1 TRBV9 TGTGCCAGCAGCTCGGGGACAGCTTCTAGTGGCTACACCTTC CASSSGTASSGYTF
TRBJ1-1 . TRBD1 TRBV6-5 TGTGCCAGCAGAGATCCAGGGGGATGGGCTGAAGCTTTCTTT CASRDPGGWAEAFF
TRBJ2-7 . TRBD1 TRBV7-2 TGTGCCAGCAGCTTTCGACAGGGGTACGAGCAGTACTTC CASSFRQGYEQYF
TRBJ2-2 once . TRBV2 TGTGCCAGCAGCTTGGAGCGGAGCCCGAACACCGGGGAGCTGTTTTTT CASSLERSPNTGELFF
TRBJ2-1 . . TRBV11-2 TGTGCCAGCAGCTCGGGTGCGGATGCCAGGGGATATGAGCAGTTCTTC CASSSGADARGYEQFF
TRBJ1-2 . . TRBV28 TGTGCCAGCAGTTCTTTGGGGCGGACTAACTATGGCTACACCTTC CASSSLGRTNYGYTF
TRBJ2-1 once TRBD1 TRBV2 TGTGCCCTTTTACGGACAGGCCTTTACAATGAGCAGTTCTTC CALLRTGLYNEQFF
TRBJ2-5 . TRBD2 TRBV5-4 TGTGCCAGCAGCCCGGCACTAGCGGGAGAGACCCAGTACTTC CASSPALAGETQYF
TRBJ2-2 . . TRBV28 TGTGCCAGCACCGGGGGTAATACCGGGGAGCTGTTTTTT CASTGGNTGELFF
TRBJ2-1 . TRBD2 TRBV7-2 TGTGCCAGCAGCTTATGGGGAGCGGGAGGGCCAAATGAGCAGTTCTTC CASSLWGAGGPNEQFF
TRBJ2-3 . TRBD2 TRBV4-1 TGCGCCAGCAGCCAAGGGGCGGCGGGAGTAGGTGCAGATACGCAGTATTTT CASSQGAAGVGADTQYF
TRBJ1-2 . . TRBV6-1 TGTGCTAGTCGGGGGGCAAGTGGTAACTATGGCTACACCTTC CASRGASGNYGYTF
TRBJ2-5 . TRBD2 TRBV10-3 TGTGCCATCACCCGAGGGGAGGGAGAGACCCAGTACTTC CAITRGEGETQYF
TRBJ2-1 . . TRBV4-2 TGTGCCAGCAGCCAAATTCCGGGACATGGTGAGCAGTTCTTC CASSQIPGHGEQFF
TRBJ2-2 . . TRBV13 TGTGCCAGCAGCTTACTCTCGAACACCGGGGAGCTGTTTTTT CASSLLSNTGELFF
TRBJ1-4 . TRBD1 TRBV13 TGTGCCAGCAGAAGGGGCACAGGGGGGGATGAAAAACTGTTTTTT CASRRGTGGDEKLFF
TRBJ2-5 once TRBD2 TRBV10-1 TGCGCCAGCAGTGGATTAGCGGGAGGGCAAGAGACCCAGTACTTC CASSGLAGGQETQYF
TRBJ2-5 . TRBD1 TRBV15 TGTGCCACCAGCAGAGATAGGGCAGGGGGCGCGGTAGGCGCCCAGTACTTC CATSRDRAGGAVGAQYF
TRBJ2-3 . . TRBV29-1 TGCGTGGGGACTCACGGGACAGATACGCAGTATTTT CVGTHGTDTQYF
TRBJ2-2 . . TRBV5-1 TGCGCCAGCAGCTTGGACACTGCGGCCGGGGAGCTGTTTTTT CASSLDTAAGELFF
TRBJ1-1 . . TRBV5-1 TGCGCCAGCAGCTTAAGAAGGGGCACTGAAGCTTTCTTT CASSLRRGTEAFF
TRBJ1-1 . . TRBV2 TGTGCCAGCAGGGAACAGAGGGACACTGAAGCTTTCTTT CASREQRDTEAFF
TRBJ2-7 . . TRBV2 TGTGCCAGCAGTGGCGGCGGGAATCCTACCTACGAGCAGTACTTC CASSGGGNPTYEQYF